The entry below gives a single T cell receptor (beta chain) sequence along with its context. A single base separates this from a much larger clone, so it may be a read error. The data are from a study of tumor-infiltrating lymphocytes in primary liver carcinoma. Investigators took RNA and DNA out together from approximately 22-30 mg of unsorted bulk tissue. Germline V gene sequence: CDR1 SEHNR, CDR2 FQNEAQ (reference sequence). CDR3 length: 13 amino acids. V lost 7 bases and J 6 bases, leaving 16 bases between the germline ends. TCR beta cDNA was reverse-transcribed from approximately 0.45 ug of total RNA. The reaction used a constant-region primer and ProtoScript II reverse transcriptase. It was through three nested multiplex PCR rounds of slightly modified ARM-PCR that TCR beta libraries arose. Running 9 to 11 cycles apiece, the first two PCR rounds relied on TRBV1-TRBV30 forward primers together with a C-beta reverse primer. From the multiplex PCR reads, TCRdb called clonotypes with MiXCR, one entry per CDR3 protein. There are almost 45,000 distinct CDR3 sequences in the sample; 75% occur only once, and about 38% lies in the top ten.

The chain recombines TRBV7-9 with TRBJ2-7; TRBD1 is a possible D gene (5 bases). Sample: tumor-adjacent normal liver tissue. The sequence came from a woman aged 25-40 years with primary liver carcinoma and hepatitis B virus infection. The DNA of the CDR3 is TGTGCCAGCATCTCAGGGTACACCTCCGAGCAGTACTTC. Amino acids: CASISGYTSEQYF.